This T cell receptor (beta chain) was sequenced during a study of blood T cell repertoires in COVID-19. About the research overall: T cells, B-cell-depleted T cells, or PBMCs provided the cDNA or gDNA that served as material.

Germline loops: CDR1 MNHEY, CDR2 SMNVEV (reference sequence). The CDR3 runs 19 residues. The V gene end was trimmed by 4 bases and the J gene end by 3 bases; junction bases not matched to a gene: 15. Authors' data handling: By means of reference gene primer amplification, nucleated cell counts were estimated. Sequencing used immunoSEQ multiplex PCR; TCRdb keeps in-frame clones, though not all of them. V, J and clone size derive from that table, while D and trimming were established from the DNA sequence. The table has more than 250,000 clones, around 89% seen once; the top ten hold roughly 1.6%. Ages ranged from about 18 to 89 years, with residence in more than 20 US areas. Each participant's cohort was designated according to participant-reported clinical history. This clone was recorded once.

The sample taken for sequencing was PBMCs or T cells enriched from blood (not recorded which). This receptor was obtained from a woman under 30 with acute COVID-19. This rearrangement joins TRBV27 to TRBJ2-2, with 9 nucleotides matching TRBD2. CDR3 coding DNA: TGTGCCAGCAGTTCTCCTGCGCCGACTAGCGGAATCTACACCGGGGAGCTGTTTTTT. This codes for CASSSPAPTSGIYTGELFF.